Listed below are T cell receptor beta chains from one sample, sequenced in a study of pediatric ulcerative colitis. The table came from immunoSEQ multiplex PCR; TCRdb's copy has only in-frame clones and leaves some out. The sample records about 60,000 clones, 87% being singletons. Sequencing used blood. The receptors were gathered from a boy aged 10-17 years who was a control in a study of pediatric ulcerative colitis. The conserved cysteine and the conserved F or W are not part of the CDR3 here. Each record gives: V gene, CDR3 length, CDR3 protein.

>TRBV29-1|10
SGTRGPNEQF
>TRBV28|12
ASSSSRTGNGYT
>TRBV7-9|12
ASPGHPDFQPQH
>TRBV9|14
ASSASGGTHTDTQY
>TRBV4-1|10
ASSGWEEEQF
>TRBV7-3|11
ASSLTAKNIQY
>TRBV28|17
ASSTRTGERLYSNQPQH
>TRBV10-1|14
ASSGGQGRLRYEQY
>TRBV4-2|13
ASSSDRGNEEKLF
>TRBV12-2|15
ASRLGTERARNQPQH
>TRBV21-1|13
ASRRPFSLGNIQY
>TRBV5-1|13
ASSLAGRSTDTQY
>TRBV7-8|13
ASSSSTTLGYGYT
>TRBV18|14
ASSSRTGGLADTQY
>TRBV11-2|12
ASSHPRRSYEQY
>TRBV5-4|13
ASSTKTGGAQGYT
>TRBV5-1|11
ASRLLNTGELF
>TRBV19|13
ASSVRTGRIYEQY
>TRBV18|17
ASSPPLTSGGFSTDTQY
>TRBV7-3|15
ASSPVQRGPQDNEQF
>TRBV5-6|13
ASSEGQGSSDTQY
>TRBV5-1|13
ASSVGTTTGYGYT
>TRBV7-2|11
ASSVTSTDTQY
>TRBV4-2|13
ASSQVGTQSDTQY
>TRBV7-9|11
ASSLLLTGELF
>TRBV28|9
ASSFGNTIY
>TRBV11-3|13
ASSSGTATYNEQF
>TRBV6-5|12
ASRIAINTGELF
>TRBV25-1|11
ASSGKANQPQH
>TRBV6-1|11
ASTGGEVEKLF
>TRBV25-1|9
ASTHSYEQY
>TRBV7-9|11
ASSTDISYEQY
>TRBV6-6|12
ASNIRDSTGELF
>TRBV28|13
ASILAWGSYNEQF
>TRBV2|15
ASSAGVAGQAKNIQY
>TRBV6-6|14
ASSYFRPSGSNEQF
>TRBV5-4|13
ATMTSGDHPGIQY
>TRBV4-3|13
ASSLKQERVTEAF
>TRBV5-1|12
ASSRTSGYNEQF
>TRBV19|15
ASSMSWSGGPSNEQF
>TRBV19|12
ASSRQGVEETQY
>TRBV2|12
ASRISGSTGELF
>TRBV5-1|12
ASSLLTATGELF
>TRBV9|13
ASSVGNRGLYGYT
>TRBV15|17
ATSRKLWTASLSGNTIY
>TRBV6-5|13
ASRTGTGDSGELF
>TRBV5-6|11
ASSLGSAYEQY
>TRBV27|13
ASRARGILYNEQF
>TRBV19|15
ASSPGQGAPINYGYT
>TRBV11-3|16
ASSLGDLLTPSTDTQY
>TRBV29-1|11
SAVQGHQYEQY
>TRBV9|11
ASSVVQGKPLH
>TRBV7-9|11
ASSLIRAHEQY